This passage covers 14 T cell receptor beta chains from one sample sequenced in a study of blood T cell repertoires in COVID-19 (dated by TCRdb to 2020 to 2021). Receptor amplification or capture employed the immunoSEQ multiplex PCR assay. Sourced from immuneACCESS, this table was stored by TCRdb with only in-frame sequences that have V and J called. A share of the clones is absent; for the studies checked, an unresolved V gene accounts for under half, and the remainder has no known explanation. Across this sample there are over 200,000 clones, with 83% seen only once. Over 1% of the sample comes from the top ten. Input material: peripheral blood. Receptors originate from a woman younger than 45 with COVID-19, enrolled during active disease.

The V call is TRBV7-9, the J call TRBJ1-5; D is ambiguous. Trimming removed 1 base at V and 4 bases at J, with 8 bases between. The CDR3 is 14 amino acids. The germline gives CDR1 SEHNR, CDR2 FQNEAQ (reference sequence). CDR3 sequence reads: CASSLDMANQPQHF. The DNA for the CDR3 is TGTGCCAGCAGCTTAGACATGGCAAATCAGCCCCAGCATTTT.

The rearrangement links TRBV27 to TRBJ1-6; D is undetermined. Trimming stripped 3 bases from V and 12 bases from J, with 12 bases between. The CDR3 is made up of 13 amino acids. Germline V gives CDR1 MNHEY, CDR2 SMNVEV (reference sequence). CDR3 residues: CASSFTGLEPLHF. DNA of the CDR3: TGTGCCAGCAGTTTTACCGGTTTAGAACCCCTCCACTTT.

The table lists this clone with a count of one. CDR3 loop: CASSQEGGSPYGYTF. CDR3 nucleotide sequence: TGCGCCAGCAGCCAAGAAGGGGGATCGCCCTATGGCTACACCTTC. The chain employs TRBV4-1 and TRBJ1-2; TRBD1 might be the D (6 bases). Germline CDR1 reads MGHRA; CDR2 reads YSYEKL. Trimming shortened V by 0 bases and J by 4 bases, and 12 bases separated the two germline ends. The CDR3 runs to 15 residues.

CDR3 DNA: TGTGCCAGCAGCTTAGCAGCGTCAACTGAAGCTTTCTTT. It specifies CASSLAASTEAFF. The chain has TRBV7-6 and TRBJ1-1; D is unresolved. This CDR3 has 13 residues. Trimming cost V 0 bases and J 5 bases, with 7 bases left between them. CDR1 is SGHVS, CDR2 FNYEAQ, per germline.

J is TRBJ1-3 and V is TRBV12-5; 7 positions match TRBD1. Germline CDR1 LGHNT, CDR2 FRNRAP. The CDR3 covers 14 residues. J was trimmed by 2 bases and V by 4 bases; bases with no gene match: 2. The CDR3: CASGSDRAGNTIYF. CDR3 coding DNA: TGTGCTAGTGGTTCCGACAGGGCTGGAAACACCATATATTTT.

This chain connects TRBV6-5 to TRBJ1-2; perhaps TRBD1 as D (6 bases). The ends were cut back, 10 bases at V and 4 bases at J, with 13 bases in the middle. This CDR3 is built from 12 residues. CDR1 MNHEY and CDR2 SVGAGI come from the germline V gene. Here the CDR3 DNA reads TGTGCCATCCAGGACAGCCTCTATGGCTACACCTTC. Amino acid sequence: CAIQDSLYGYTF.

The chain has TRBV5-6 and TRBJ2-7; possibly TRBD2 for D (5 bases). Trimming left V 4 bases short and J 3 bases short, with 11 bases between. The CDR3 loop spans 13 amino acids. Germline V gene data show CDR1 as SGHDT and CDR2 as YYEEEE. This CDR3 is CASSAMGDYEQYF. Here the CDR3 DNA reads TGTGCCAGCAGCGCAATGGGAGACTACGAGCAGTACTTC.

The chain recombines TRBV27 with TRBJ2-7; no definite D call. Between the trimmed V and J ends, which lost 5 bases and 0 bases, there was a span of 8 bases. Germline V gene lookup returns CDR1 MNHEY and CDR2 SMNVEV (reference sequence). The CDR3 is made up of 13 amino acids. The CDR3 region has the DNA TGTGCCAGCAGTCCAACTCCCTCCTACGAGCAGTACTTC. It encodes CASSPTPSYEQYF.

V and J are TRBV7-3 and TRBJ2-7; 9 positions match TRBD1. The germline V gene has CDR1 SGHTA and CDR2 FQGTGA. V gave up 1 base and J gave up 5 bases; unmatched junction bases: 6. The CDR3 runs to 15 residues. CDR3 nucleotides: TGTGCCAGCAGCTTAAAGGGGACAGGGTGGAACGAGCAGTACTTC. Translated: CASSLKGTGWNEQYF.

The rearrangement uses TRBV11-2 and TRBJ2-1, with D perhaps TRBD1 (5 bases). The germline V and J ends were trimmed by 0 bases and 8 bases, with 14 bases remaining between them. Germline CDR1 is SGHAT and CDR2 is FQNNGV. The CDR3 covers 15 residues. The CDR3 DNA reads as TGTGCCAGCAGCTTAGAGGGCCCAGGGTGGGATGAGCAGTTCTTC. Translating gives CASSLEGPGWDEQFF. The full variable domain, its missing parts supplied by reference TRBV11-2 and TRBJ2-1, is EAGVAQSPRYKIIEKRQSVAFWCNPISGHATLYWYQQILGQGPKLLIQFQNNGVVDDSQLPKDRFSAERLKGVDSTLKIQPAKLEDSAVYLCASSLEGPGWDEQFFGPGTRLTVL.

The chain is built from TRBV19 and TRBJ2-1; 9 positions agree with TRBD2. CDR1 is LNHDA, CDR2 SQIVND, per germline (reference sequence). The CDR3 consists of 19 residues. Trimming cost V 3 bases and J 3 bases; bases outside gene matches: 15. In DNA form, the CDR3 reads TGTGCCAGTAGTATCTCCCACCGGAGCGGGAGGATTAGCTACAATGAGCAGTTCTTC. It encodes CASSISHRSGRISYNEQFF.

V is TRBV6-5 and J is TRBJ1-6; 9 nucleotides match TRBD1. This CDR3 has 15 residues. Germline V gene sequence: CDR1 MNHEY, CDR2 SVGAGI. V dropped 6 bases and J dropped 7; count of bases not matched to a gene: 7. The CDR3 loop reads CASRIAGTGNSPLHF. CDR3 DNA: TGTGCCAGCAGAATAGCCGGGACAGGGAATTCACCCCTCCACTTT.

V usage is TRBV2 and J usage is TRBJ2-1, with 7 bases identical to TRBD2. V shed 6 bases, J shed 0 bases, and the junction held 5 bases outside the gene matches. CDR3 length equals 15 residues. CDR1 is SNHLY and CDR2 is FYNNEI in the germline V gene. This chain's CDR3 is CASRTGGSSYNEQFF. The CDR3 DNA sequence: TGTGCCAGCAGGACCGGGGGGAGCTCCTACAATGAGCAGTTCTTC.

The chain combines TRBV19 with TRBJ1-5, with TRBD1 identical over 7 bases. V gave up 5 bases and J gave up 7 bases; unmatched junction bases: 8. The CDR3 is 14 amino acids. The V gene's germline CDR1 is LNHDA and CDR2 SQIVND (reference sequence). CDR3 residues: CASSSPGQPQPQHF. The CDR3, as DNA: TGTGCCAGTAGTTCGCCGGGACAGCCCCAGCCCCAGCATTTT.